The T cell receptor (beta chain) under discussion was sequenced for a study of shared clonotypes between healthy human individuals. Study details: The cohort had two women and a few men, ages 18 to 49.

The germline CDR1 and CDR2 sequences are SGHVS and FNYEAQ. Trimming cost V 7 bases and J 2 bases; bases outside gene matches: 7. This CDR3 is built from 16 residues. Per the original methods: Owing to the provision of junction-only sequences devoid of quality scores by immunoSEQ, filtering differed. Assay: immunoSEQ multiplex PCR; the TCRdb copy retains only in-frame clones and omits some. V and J calls and clone size follow that table, whereas D and trimming were derived from the DNA. The table has some 660,000 clones, approximately 73% seen once. The receptor's source is a woman aged 25 to 39 in good health. V is TRBV7-6 and J is TRBJ2-2; 10 bases agree with TRBD1. The sequenced sample consisted of memory CD4+ T cells sorted from blood. Indicated subset: CD45RA-negative fraction. CDR3 residues: CASKYRQGANTGELFF. CDR3 nucleotide sequence: TGTGCCAGCAAGTACAGACAGGGGGCTAACACCGGGGAGCTGTTTTTT.